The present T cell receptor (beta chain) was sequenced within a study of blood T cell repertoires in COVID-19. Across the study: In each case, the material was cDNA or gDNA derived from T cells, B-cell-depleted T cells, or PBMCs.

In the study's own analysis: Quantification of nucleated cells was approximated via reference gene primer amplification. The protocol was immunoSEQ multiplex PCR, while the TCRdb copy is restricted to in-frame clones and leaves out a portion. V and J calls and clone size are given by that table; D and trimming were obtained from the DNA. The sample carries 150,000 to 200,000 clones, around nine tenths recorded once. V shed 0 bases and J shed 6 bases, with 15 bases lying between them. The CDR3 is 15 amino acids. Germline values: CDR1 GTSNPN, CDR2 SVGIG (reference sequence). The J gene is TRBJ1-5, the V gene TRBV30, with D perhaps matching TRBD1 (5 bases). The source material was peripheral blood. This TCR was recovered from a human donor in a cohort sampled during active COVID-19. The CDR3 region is CAWSVRDSGGQPQHF. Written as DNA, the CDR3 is TGTGCCTGGAGTGTACGTGACAGCGGGGGTCAGCCCCAGCATTTT.